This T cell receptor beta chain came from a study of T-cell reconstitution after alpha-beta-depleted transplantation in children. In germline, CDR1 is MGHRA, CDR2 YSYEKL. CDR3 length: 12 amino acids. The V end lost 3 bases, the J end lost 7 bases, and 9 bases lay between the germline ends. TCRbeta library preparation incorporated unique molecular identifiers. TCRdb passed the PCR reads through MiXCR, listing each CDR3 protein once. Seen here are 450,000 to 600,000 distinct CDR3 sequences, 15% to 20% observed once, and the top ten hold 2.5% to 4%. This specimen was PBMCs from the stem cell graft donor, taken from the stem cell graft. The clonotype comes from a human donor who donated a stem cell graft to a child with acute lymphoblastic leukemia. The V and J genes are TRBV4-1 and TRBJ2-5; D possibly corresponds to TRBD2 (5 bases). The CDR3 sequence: CASSHEGRTQYF. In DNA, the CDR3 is TGCGCCAGCAGCCATGAAGGGAGGACCCAGTACTTC.